A selection of T cell receptor beta chains follows, all from one sample in a study of OX40 agonist ivuxolimab in advanced cancers. Sequenced by immunoSEQ multiplex PCR; TCRdb stores in-frame clones only, minus some. Of tens of thousands of clones listed, around nine tenths are singletons. The source was CD4+ or CD8+ T cells sorted from blood, collected in a trial of the OX40 agonist ivuxolimab. These receptors were taken from an adult with an advanced solid tumor such as melanoma, head and neck, liver or kidney cancer. The CDR3 runs from the conserved cysteine through the conserved F or W. The order of the fields is CDR3 protein, CDR3 DNA, V gene, J gene, D gene. A D gene is named only where the DNA matches it firmly.

CDR3aa: CASSPSSSGLNPYEQYF
CDR3nt: TGTGCCAGCTCACCAAGTTCGTCGGGGTTAAATCCCTACGAGCAGTACTTC
v_gene: TRBV18
j_gene: TRBJ2-7
d_gene: NA

CDR3aa: CASSLVQGRGGNTIYF
CDR3nt: TGTGCCAGCAGCTTAGTCCAAGGACGAGGTGGAAACACCATATATTTT
v_gene: TRBV7-9
j_gene: TRBJ1-3
d_gene: NA

CDR3aa: CASSLAGEGMETQYF
CDR3nt: TGTGCCAGCAGCTTAGCGGGAGAGGGCATGGAGACCCAGTACTTC
v_gene: TRBV7-2
j_gene: TRBJ2-5
d_gene: NA

CDR3aa: CASSPTGNTGELFF
CDR3nt: TGTGCCAGCAGTCCTACAGGGAACACCGGGGAGCTGTTTTTT
v_gene: TRBV5-4
j_gene: TRBJ2-2
d_gene: NA

CDR3aa: CASSFQTVPTDTQYF
CDR3nt: TGTGCCAGCAGCTTTCAAACCGTCCCTACAGATACGCAGTATTTT
v_gene: TRBV7-2
j_gene: TRBJ2-3
d_gene: NA

CDR3aa: CASSLEAGQRDTQYF
CDR3nt: TGTGCCAGCAGCTTAGAGGCGGGTCAAAGAGATACGCAGTATTTT
v_gene: TRBV11-2
j_gene: TRBJ2-3
d_gene: NA

CDR3aa: CASSILNDRGYEQYF
CDR3nt: TGTGCCAGTAGTATTCTAAACGACAGGGGCTACGAGCAGTACTTC
v_gene: TRBV19
j_gene: TRBJ2-7
d_gene: TRBD1

CDR3aa: CASSFGSGRDTQYF
CDR3nt: TGTGCCAGCAGCTTTGGTAGCGGGAGAGATACGCAGTATTTT
v_gene: TRBV7-8
j_gene: TRBJ2-3
d_gene: TRBD2

CDR3aa: CSTTDRGNTEAFF
CDR3nt: TGCAGCACTACTGACAGGGGGAACACTGAAGCTTTCTTT
v_gene: TRBV29-1
j_gene: TRBJ1-1
d_gene: TRBD1

CDR3aa: CASSLYTYNEQFF
CDR3nt: TGTGCCAGCAGCTTGTACACGTACAATGAGCAGTTCTTC
v_gene: TRBV5-6
j_gene: TRBJ2-1
d_gene: NA

CDR3aa: CASSLEDASSYEQYF
CDR3nt: TGTGCCAGCAGCTTAGAGGACGCTAGCTCCTACGAGCAGTACTTC
v_gene: TRBV7-2
j_gene: TRBJ2-7
d_gene: NA

CDR3aa: CASSEGQDNEKLFF
CDR3nt: TGTGCCAGCAGTGAAGGACAGGATAATGAAAAACTGTTTTTT
v_gene: TRBV6-4
j_gene: TRBJ1-4
d_gene: TRBD1

CDR3aa: CAISTRQGSGANVLTF
CDR3nt: TGTGCCATCAGCACCAGACAGGGAAGTGGGGCCAACGTCCTGACTTTC
v_gene: TRBV10-3
j_gene: TRBJ2-6
d_gene: TRBD1

CDR3aa: CASSPVENNYGYTF
CDR3nt: TGTGCCAGCAGCCCGGTAGAGAACAACTATGGCTACACCTTC
v_gene: TRBV5-4
j_gene: TRBJ1-2
d_gene: NA

CDR3aa: CASSLVLPGYFPGELFF
CDR3nt: TGTGCCAGCAGCTTAGTCTTACCCGGATATTTTCCCGGGGAGCTGTTTTTT
v_gene: TRBV7-3
j_gene: TRBJ2-2
d_gene: NA

CDR3aa: CASSARDRNIQYF
CDR3nt: TGTGCCAGTAGTGCCCGGGACCGGAACATTCAGTACTTC
v_gene: TRBV19
j_gene: TRBJ2-4
d_gene: NA

CDR3aa: CAWSVLQGYEQYF
CDR3nt: TGTGCCTGGAGTGTATTACAGGGCTACGAGCAGTACTTC
v_gene: TRBV30
j_gene: TRBJ2-7
d_gene: NA